Listed below are T cell receptor beta chains from one sample, sequenced in a study of blood T cell repertoires in COVID-19. Assay used: immunoSEQ multiplex PCR; TCRdb lists only in-frame clones, some missing. The profile shows under 250,000 clones, about four fifths of them singletons. The sequenced sample consisted of PBMCs or T cells enriched from blood (not recorded which). The origin of the receptors is a woman aged 40 to 55 who had been exposed to COVID-19. The CDR3 runs from the conserved cysteine through the conserved F or W. D genes are given only for firm matches. Rows may omit the clone size; those that give it use once, few, many or a size class.

V gene	clone size	CDR3 length	D gene	J gene	CDR3 DNA	CDR3 protein
TRBV11-1	NA	15	TRBD1	TRBJ2-1	TGTGCCAGCAGCCGACAGGGGAGTCCCTACAATGAGCAGTTCTTC	CASSRQGSPYNEQFF
TRBV4-1	NA	16	NA	TRBJ1-2	TGCGCCAGCAGCCAAGATCAGGGGCCATTAAACTATGGCTACACCTTC	CASSQDQGPLNYGYTF
TRBV30	NA	13	NA	TRBJ1-2	TGTGCCTCGACCATCCAACAGAACTATGGCTACACCTTC	CASTIQQNYGYTF
TRBV6-5	NA	12	NA	TRBJ2-2	TGTGCCAGCGGTTGGAGCACCGGGGAGCTGTTTTTT	CASGWSTGELFF
TRBV2	NA	16	NA	TRBJ1-1	TGTGCCAGCAGTCCCTTACCCACAAACCCACACACTGAAGCTTTCTTT	CASSPLPTNPHTEAFF
TRBV5-6	NA	15	TRBD1	TRBJ1-3	TGTGCCAGCAGCTTGGGACAGGGAGCTGGAAACACCATATATTTT	CASSLGQGAGNTIYF
TRBV5-8	NA	17	TRBD1	TRBJ1-1	TGTGCCAGCAGCCCGGGACAGCAGACCTCTTGGAACACTGAAGCTTTCTTT	CASSPGQQTSWNTEAFF
TRBV7-9	once	14	NA	TRBJ2-1	TGTGCCAGCAGCTTAACAGACGTTTACAATGAGCAGTTCTTC	CASSLTDVYNEQFF
TRBV9	NA	14	NA	TRBJ2-1	TGTGCCAGCAGCTTAGACGAGCCCTACAATGAGCAGTTCTTC	CASSLDEPYNEQFF
TRBV19	NA	12	NA	TRBJ1-5	TGTGCCAGTAGGGACTTCACTCAGCCCCAGCATTTT	CASRDFTQPQHF
TRBV18	few	14	TRBD1	TRBJ2-3	TGTGCCAGCTCCCTCGGACAGGGGACAGATACGCAGTATTTT	CASSLGQGTDTQYF
TRBV9	NA	19	TRBD2	TRBJ2-3	TGTGCCAGCAGCGTAGCCCAACTTGGACTAGCGGGGGGGCTTGGTACGCAGTATTTT	CASSVAQLGLAGGLGTQYF
TRBV27	once	14	NA	TRBJ1-2	TGTGCCAGCAACCCGGCGGCCTCTAACTATGGCTACACCTTC	CASNPAASNYGYTF
TRBV6-2/TRBV6-3	once	12	NA	TRBJ1-2	TGTGCCAGCAGTTACTCGAGTGCCGGCTACACCTTC	CASSYSSAGYTF
TRBV19	NA	13	NA	TRBJ1-2	TGTGCCAGTAGTTTACAGGTTCCCTATGGCTACACCTTC	CASSLQVPYGYTF
TRBV3-1/TRBV3-2	NA	19	TRBD1	TRBJ1-5	TGTGCCAGCAGCCAAGCGTGGGCAGGGGGCTCCGATAGCAATCAGCCCCAGCATTTT	CASSQAWAGGSDSNQPQHF